The 25 T cell receptor beta chains below come from one sample, sequenced in a study of cytomegalovirus exposure and HLA in healthy donors. TCRdb keeps only in-frame clones here, not all; method: immunoSEQ multiplex PCR. Here the sample spans 150,000 to 200,000 clones, under 95% being singletons. The sequenced sample was PBMCs. The receptors stem from a woman younger than 35 in good health and CMV-seropositive.

CDR3 loop: CASSPSAGLLEQFF. The CDR3 DNA is TGTGCCAGCAGCCCCAGTGCGGGACTTCTTGAGCAGTTCTTC. This chain uses TRBV4-2 with TRBJ2-1; the D gene is possibly TRBD2 (6 bases). Deletions cut 4 bases from V and 9 bases from J, with 16 bases between. The CDR3 runs to 14 residues. Germline assignment: CDR1 LGHNA and CDR2 YNFKEQ.

The CDR3 loop is CASSEQGDEKLFF. For the CDR3, the DNA is TGCGCCAGCAGCGAACAGGGGGATGAAAAACTGTTTTTT. The chain uses TRBV5-1 and TRBJ1-4; 8 positions agree with TRBD1. This CDR3 is built from 13 residues. V was pared by 4 bases and J by 6 bases, with 2 bases of the junction left unmatched. CDR1 and CDR2 from the germline V gene are SGHRS and YFSETQ.

The V call is TRBV2, the J call TRBJ1-6; D perhaps matches TRBD1 (6 bases). The CDR3 has 16 residues. V gave up 1 base and J gave up 7 bases, with 14 bases separating them. CDR1 and CDR2 (germline): SNHLY, FYNNEI. CDR3 sequence: CASSEEGGWKNSPLHF. DNA for the CDR3: TGTGCCAGCAGTGAAGAGGGGGGGTGGAAAAATTCACCCCTCCACTTT.

The rearrangement links TRBV29-1 to TRBJ2-5; 14 bases are shared with TRBD2. The trim removed 6 bases at V and 5 bases at J, leaving 11 bases unmatched. The germline V gene has CDR1 SQVTM and CDR2 ANQGSEA. CDR3 size: 16 residues. The CDR3: CSVGRPGLAGDETQYF. CDR3 bases: TGCAGCGTCGGCAGACCGGGACTAGCGGGAGACGAGACCCAGTACTTC.

The chain is built from TRBV2 and TRBJ2-1, with TRBD1 as a possible D gene (6 bases). The CDR3 spans 15 residues. The ends were cut back, 6 bases at V and 4 bases at J, with 16 bases in the middle. The germline V gene encodes CDR1 SNHLY and CDR2 FYNNEI. CDR3 coding DNA: TGTGCCAGCAGACAGGACAGTGGACGGTACAATGAGCAGTTCTTC. This codes for CASRQDSGRYNEQFF.

The chain employs TRBV19 and TRBJ1-2; tentatively, D is TRBD1 (6 bases). The germline V gene has CDR1 LNHDA and CDR2 SQIVND (reference sequence). The CDR3 contains 15 residues. Trimming stripped 7 bases from V and 6 bases from J, with 21 bases between. For the CDR3, the DNA is TGTGCCAGTACAATGGTAGGGGGGGTCGAAAATGGCTACACCTTC. This translates into CASTMVGGVENGYTF. The whole variable domain, remainder taken from reference TRBV19 and TRBJ1-2, is DGGITQSPKYLFRKEGQNVTLSCEQNLNHDAMYWYRQDPGQGLRLIYYSQIVNDFQKGDIAEGYSVSREKKESFPLTVTSAQKNPTAFYLCASTMVGGVENGYTFGSGTRLTVV.

This clone was seen only once. The genes are TRBV5-4 and TRBJ2-5; D perhaps matches TRBD1 (5 bases). V was shortened by 0 bases and J by 1 base, with 7 bases between the two germline ends. The CDR3 is 14 amino acids. Germline-derived CDR1 and CDR2 are SGHNT and YYREEE (reference sequence). DNA of the CDR3: TGTGCCAGCAGCTTGGACAGGACCCAAGAGACCCAGTACTTC. Protein: CASSLDRTQETQYF. Drawing the rest from reference TRBV5-4 and TRBJ2-5, the complete variable domain is ETGVTQSPTHLIKTRGQQVTLRCSSQSGHNTVSWYQQALGQGPQFIFQYYREEENGRGNFPPRFSGLQFPNYSSELNVNALELDDSALYLCASSLDRTQETQYFGPGTRLLVL.

This chain links TRBV4-1 with TRBJ2-5; 9 bases map to TRBD2. Trimming at V came to 3 bases and at J to 3 bases, leaving 11 bases not matched to a gene. The CDR3 runs to 17 residues. Germline assignment: CDR1 MGHRA and CDR2 YSYEKL. The CDR3 DNA reads TGCGCCAGCAGCCAGCTTAGCGGGGGCCCCGAGGAAGAGACCCAGTACTTC. This translates into CASSQLSGGPEEETQYF.

This clone was observed a single time. The V call is TRBV7-6, the J call TRBJ2-7, with 12 bases aligning to TRBD2. This CDR3 is 16 amino acids long. Germline V gene lookup returns CDR1 SGHVS and CDR2 FNYEAQ. J was trimmed by 6 bases and V by 0 bases; bases with no gene match: 6. CDR3 sequence reads: CASSLAKASGRGEQYF. In DNA form, the CDR3 reads TGTGCCAGCAGCTTAGCGAAGGCTAGCGGGAGGGGCGAGCAGTACTTC.

This chain uses TRBV25-1 with TRBJ2-1; 8 bases are shared with TRBD2. Germline V CDR1 and CDR2: MGHDK, SYGVNS. The trim removed 2 bases at V and 8 bases at J, leaving 8 bases unmatched. The CDR3 totals 15 residues. CDR3 DNA: TGTGCCAGCAGTGAAGGGGGTAGCGGGAATGATGAGCAGTTCTTC. Translated, it gives CASSEGGSGNDEQFF. Complete variable domain (other parts from reference TRBV25-1 and TRBJ2-1): EADIYQTPRYLVIGTGKKITLECSQTMGHDKMYWYQQDPGMELHLIHYSYGVNSTEKGDLSSESTVSRIRTEHFPLTLESARPSHTSQYLCASSEGGSGNDEQFFGPGTRLTVL.

The DNA for the CDR3 is TGTGCCAGCAGCTCACGGAGGGCCACTAACTATGGCTACACCTTC. Its translation: CASSSRRATNYGYTF. V gene TRBV7-2 combines with J gene TRBJ1-2; D ambiguous. The CDR3 has 15 residues. Germline loops: CDR1 SGHTA, CDR2 FQGNSA. V dropped 4 bases and J dropped 0 bases, with 12 bases sitting between them.

The genes are TRBV7-8 and TRBJ2-3; 10 nucleotides match TRBD2. CDR1 and CDR2 from the germline V gene are SGHVS and FQNEAQ. The CDR3 is made up of 18 amino acids. J lost 1 base, V lost 4 bases, and 11 bases had no gene match. The CDR3 loop reads CASSSDQLAGRRTDTQYF. CDR3 coding DNA: TGTGCCAGCAGCTCCGACCAACTAGCGGGAAGGCGCACAGATACGCAGTATTTT.

This chain links TRBV7-8 with TRBJ2-1; TRBD2 agrees at 7 bases. CDR3 size: 18 residues. V was pared by 2 bases and J by 5 bases, with 15 bases of the junction left unmatched. Per the germline V gene, CDR1 is SGHVS and CDR2 is FQNEAQ. CDR3 sequence (DNA): TGTGCCAGCAGCTTACTCAGGGCCCAAGCTAGCGGTAACAATGAGCAGTTCTTC. Encoded protein: CASSLLRAQASGNNEQFF.

For the CDR3, the DNA is TGTGCCAGCAGCTCCGGGACAACCTACGAGCAGTACTTC. Its translation: CASSSGTTYEQYF. The chain uses TRBV5-5 and TRBJ2-7; weak D call: TRBD1 (6 bases). Germline values: CDR1 SGHKS, CDR2 YYEKEE (reference sequence). Trimming cost V 3 bases and J 2 bases, with 9 bases left between them. CDR3 length: 13 residues.

The chain links TRBV6-5 to TRBJ1-1; 9 positions match TRBD1. The germline V gene has CDR1 MNHEY and CDR2 SVGAGI. This CDR3 spans 14 amino acids. Trimming took 6 bases from V and 4 from J; bases not matched to a gene: 6. In nucleotides, the CDR3 is TGTGCCAGCAGCCGCCCGGACAGGGGCACTGAAGCTTTCTTT. Amino acid sequence: CASSRPDRGTEAFF.

The chain recombines TRBV7-9 with TRBJ1-2, with TRBD1 identical over 8 bases. This CDR3 has 16 amino acids. Per germline, CDR1 SEHNR and CDR2 FQNEAQ (reference sequence). J lost 1 base, V lost 7 bases, and 11 bases had no gene match. This CDR3 reads CASTLRGGQGNYGYTF. CDR3 coding DNA: TGTGCCAGCACCCTCCGGGGAGGACAGGGTAACTATGGCTACACCTTC.

This sequence joins TRBV30 and TRBJ1-5; possible D gene TRBD1, 6 bases. Trimming pared 3 bases from V and 5 bases from J, leaving 20 bases between. This CDR3 has 16 residues. CDR1 and CDR2 from the germline V gene are GTSNPN and SVGIG (reference sequence). This CDR3 reads CAWRPPQVRGHQPQHF. CDR3 in DNA: TGTGCCTGGAGGCCCCCACAGGTCAGGGGACATCAGCCCCAGCATTTT.

This chain joins TRBV2 and TRBJ1-1; no reliable D call. Trimming took off 6 bases at V and 1 base at J, with 9 bases between the two ends. This CDR3 is 13 amino acids long. CDR1 SNHLY and CDR2 FYNNEI come from the germline V gene. The chain's CDR3 is CASSGNRNTEAFF. The CDR3 DNA reads as TGTGCCAGCAGCGGGAATCGGAACACTGAAGCTTTCTTT.

This chain links TRBV5-1 with TRBJ2-1, with TRBD2 matching 7 bases. V lost 5 bases to trimming and J lost 6 bases; unmatched junction nucleotides: 17. This CDR3 is 17 amino acids long. The germline gives CDR1 SGHRS, CDR2 YFSETQ. CDR3 amino acids: CASSPQPREVVPNEQFF. In DNA, the CDR3 is TGCGCCAGCAGTCCTCAACCCCGGGAGGTAGTCCCCAATGAGCAGTTCTTC.

In the case of this clone: No DNA is shown, since the ends of the CDR3 on it are uncertain; the CDR3 is the one TCRdb lists. This chain connects TRBV12-1 to TRBJ2-5; the table gives TRBD2 as D, unverified against the DNA. TRBV12-1 is marked as a pseudogene. The CDR3 has 19 residues if both end residues are counted. This chain's CDR3 is CASSFGWGSGGSERETQYF.

The rearrangement joins TRBV6-5 to TRBJ1-4; D ambiguous. Between the trimmed V and J ends, which lost 1 base and 7 bases, there was a span of 7 bases. Germline V gene lookup returns CDR1 MNHEY and CDR2 SVGAGI. There are 13 residues in the CDR3. In nucleotides, the CDR3 is TGTGCCAGCAGTTACTTCGAGGGTGAAAAACTGTTTTTT. Residues: CASSYFEGEKLFF.

The J gene is TRBJ2-2, the V gene TRBV5-4; 9 bases match TRBD1. Unmatched junction bases numbered 13, after V lost 4 bases and J lost 6 bases. This CDR3 contains 17 residues. Germline loops: CDR1 SGHNT, CDR2 YYREEE (reference sequence). The CDR3 spells CASSLLPGQGFAGELFF. The CDR3 DNA reads as TGTGCCAGCAGCCTCCTCCCGGGACAGGGATTCGCCGGGGAGCTGTTTTTT.

The chain has TRBV10-3 and TRBJ1-6, with D unresolved. V lost 6 bases, J lost 7 bases, and 7 bases lay in between. The CDR3 is made up of 12 amino acids. The V gene's germline CDR1 is ENHRY and CDR2 SYGVKD. CDR3 in DNA: TGTGCCATCAGAGGAGAAAATTCACCCCTCCACTTT. Translated, it gives CAIRGENSPLHF.

The V gene is TRBV9, the J gene TRBJ2-1; D is perhaps TRBD1 (6 bases). Germline V gene lookup returns CDR1 SGDLS and CDR2 YYNGEE. CDR3 size: 16 residues. The ends were cut back, 2 bases at V and 3 bases at J, with 15 bases in the middle. The CDR3 protein is CASSVDWTDYYNEQFF. In DNA, the CDR3 is TGTGCCAGCAGCGTCGATTGGACAGACTACTACAATGAGCAGTTCTTC.

This clone appeared once. The chain uses TRBV7-2 and TRBJ2-7, with 10 nucleotides matching TRBD1. This CDR3 has 15 residues. Germline V gene lookup returns CDR1 SGHTA and CDR2 FQGNSA. V lost 1 base, J lost 9 bases, and 9 bases stayed unmatched. CDR3 DNA: TGTGCCAGCAGCTTAGACCCGGGACAGGGGTTGGGGCAGTACTTC. Amino acid sequence: CASSLDPGQGLGQYF.